The source of this T cell receptor (beta chain) is a study of prognosis after radiotherapy for stage I lung cancer. All patients, having had no prior chemotherapy, radiotherapy or other malignancies, were node-negative on CT and PET/CT. Comments on this clonotype: A far larger clone is just one base off, so this is likely a read error.

The TCR beta CDR3 region was amplified from genomic DNA, with two rounds of multiplex PCR being used for the amplification. Gene-specific TRBV and TRBJ primers were used in PCR round one. MiXCR, applied by TCRdb to the multiplex PCR reads, yields one record per CDR3 protein. The sample has about 15,000 distinct CDR3 sequences, 50% to 70% seen once; the top ten hold approximately 30%. CDR3 length: 17 residues. Germline CDR1 MRHNA, CDR2 SNTAGT. The sequenced sample was PBMCs, obtained before or after stereotactic body radiation therapy (not recorded which). This receptor was identified in a donor of 50 years or more with non-small cell lung cancer. The rearrangement links TRBV6-4 to TRBJ2-2, with TRBD1 identical over 8 bases. CDR3: CANSYPRQGADTGELFF. As DNA, the CDR3 is TGTGCCAACAGTTACCCTCGGCAGGGGGCGGACACCGGGGAGCTGTTTTTT.